The clone carrying this TCR beta chain was detected a few times. The antigen is not known. Compared with germline, one end of the junction differs, possibly owing to a read error. The CDR3 totals 11 residues. From germline, CDR1 is LGHDT and CDR2 YNNKEL (reference sequence). This entry comes from a study of post-analysis software for immune sequencing data. On the study more broadly: Recorded subtypes: relapsing-remitting, secondary progressive, progressive-relapsing; some patients unannotated.

Each TCR beta cDNA library carried unique molecular identifiers. Researchers reported 400,000 to 550,000 cDNA molecules coming from approximately 1 to 10 million T cells. MiXCR, applied by TCRdb to the PCR reads, yields one record per CDR3 protein. This table holds under 200,000 distinct CDR3 sequences, around 29% found once. Findings and caveats of the study: Included in a set of about five TRBV segments more frequent in patients than controls were TRBV5-6, TRBV5-1 and TRBV20-1. Those samples that were prepared in the same batch co-clustered strongly by F measure. In multiple sclerosis, normalized Chao1 diversity was significantly below that of controls.

Input material: blood. This chain uses TRBV3-1 with TRBJ1-2; unclear D gene. This receptor was identified in a girl younger than 18 with multiple sclerosis. DNA of the CDR3: TGTGCCAGCAGCCAGGCCTATGGCTGCACCTTC. Translated, it gives CASSQAYGCTF.